This TCR beta chain was identified during a study of T cell responses to AZD1222 COVID-19 vaccine. Study results and caveats: Rises in breadth and depth of Spike-specific TCRs came after two AZD1222 doses. Just 6 or 7 people given AZD1222 tested seropositive at baseline. Among vaccine-associated CD4 TCRs, coverage spanned spike, with dominance at 160-218 and 743-854.

The CDR3 is made up of 13 amino acids. V lost 4 bases and J lost 2, with 8 bases in between. Germline CDR1 SGHAT, CDR2 FQNNGV. With regard to this clone: Its antigen is still unknown.

Assay: immunoSEQ multiplex PCR; the TCRdb copy retains only in-frame clones and omits some. In the table there are about 56,000 clones, approximately 86% of which are singletons. Some second doses came at about 4 weeks and others at about 12 weeks; these were pooled. The receptor's source is an adult who received the AZD1222 COVID-19 vaccine. The specimen comprised peripheral blood, sampled 28 days after the second AZD1222 dose. The chain combines TRBV11-2 with TRBJ1-2; D is possibly TRBD1 (6 bases). The CDR3 region is CASSSTGNYGYTF. CDR3 coding DNA: TGTGCCAGCAGCTCTACAGGGAACTATGGCTACACCTTC. Full variable domain (outside the CDR3, taken from reference TRBV11-2 and TRBJ1-2): EAGVAQSPRYKIIEKRQSVAFWCNPISGHATLYWYQQILGQGPKLLIQFQNNGVVDDSQLPKDRFSAERLKGVDSTLKIQPAKLEDSAVYLCASSSTGNYGYTFGSGTRLTVV.